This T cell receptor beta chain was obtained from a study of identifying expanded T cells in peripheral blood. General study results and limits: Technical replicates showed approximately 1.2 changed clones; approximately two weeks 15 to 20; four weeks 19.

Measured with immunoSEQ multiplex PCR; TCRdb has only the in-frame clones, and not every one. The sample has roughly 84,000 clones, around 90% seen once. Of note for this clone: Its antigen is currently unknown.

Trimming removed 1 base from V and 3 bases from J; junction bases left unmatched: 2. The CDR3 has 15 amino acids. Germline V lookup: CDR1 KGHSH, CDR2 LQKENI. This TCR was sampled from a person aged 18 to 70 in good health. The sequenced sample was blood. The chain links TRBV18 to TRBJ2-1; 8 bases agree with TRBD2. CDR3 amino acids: CASSPRSGSYNEQFF. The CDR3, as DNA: TGTGCCAGCTCACCACGGAGCGGGAGCTACAATGAGCAGTTCTTC.